This T cell receptor (beta chain) was sequenced in a study of ipilimumab plus nivolumab after autologous stem cell transplantation. Starting 14 to 28 days after autologous transplant, ipilimumab 1 mg/kg was given. Through week 26, nivolumab 3 mg/kg IV was given weeks 1, 4, 7, 10, then biweekly. Method: immunoSEQ multiplex PCR; TCRdb's copy keeps in-frame clones and lacks some. The sample includes about 6,300 clones, over 75% of them seen just once. Sequencing used PBMCs, obtained in a trial of ipilimumab plus nivolumab as post-transplant consolidation. The source of this sequence is a female donor with multiple myeloma.

CDR3 bases: TGTGCCAGCAGCTCATCCTTTGGTTCACCCCTCCACTTT. Its protein is CASSSSFGSPLHF. The chain combines TRBV7-3 with TRBJ1-6; D is uncertain. Per germline, CDR1 SGHTA and CDR2 FQGTGA. The V end lost 4 bases, the J end lost 9 bases, and 10 bases lay between the germline ends. There are 13 residues in the CDR3.